The entry below describes one TCR beta chain. The germline V gene has CDR1 ENHRY and CDR2 SYGVKD. The CDR3 totals 14 residues. Trimming at V came to 10 bases and at J to 0 bases, leaving 6 bases not matched to a gene. Assay: immunoSEQ multiplex PCR; the TCRdb copy retains only in-frame clones and omits some. The sample records under 90,000 clones, roughly 80% being singletons. This entry belongs to a study of T cell clones after liver transplantation. About the research overall: TCRbeta sequencing after a pre-transplant mixed lymphocyte reaction identified graft-donor-reactive clones, later tracked in post-transplant blood. Without induction therapy, subjects received standard immunosuppression until 12-24 months post-transplant. Three of the eight recipients were HCV-positive; the rest had non-autoimmune, non-viral transplant indications.

The specimen was CD4+ T cells from blood, collected before liver transplant. The clonotype originates from a human donor who received a liver transplant. The V call is TRBV10-3, the J call TRBJ1-5, with 7 bases identical to TRBD1. In DNA, the CDR3 is TGTGCCAGTGGACAGGATAATAGCAATCAGCCCCAGCATTTT. Amino acids: CASGQDNSNQPQHF.